This T cell receptor (beta chain) comes out of a study of beta chain features in type 1 diabetes. Broader study findings: Moderate yet significant TCRB CDR3 shortening was seen in Type 1 diabetes patients in all four CD4+ subsets.

Expressed TCRB transcripts got sequenced, as all isolated RNA was reverse transcribed. Sequencing used immunoSEQ multiplex PCR; TCRdb keeps in-frame clones, though not all of them. This table has 600,000 or so clones, more than 13% appearing once. Turning to this clone: Its antigen is undetermined.

V dropped 0 bases and J dropped 4 bases, with 11 bases sitting between them. This CDR3 region has 15 residues. CDR1 and CDR2 (germline): SGDLS, YYNGEE. This chain joins TRBV9 and TRBJ2-1, with D possibly being TRBD2 (5 bases). The origin of this receptor is a man aged 18 to 30 with type 1 diabetes. Sample: naive CD4+ T cells from blood. CDR3: CASSVEPAEYNEQFF. The CDR3 DNA reads as TGTGCCAGCAGCGTAGAGCCAGCGGAGTACAATGAGCAGTTCTTC.